This record concerns one T cell receptor beta chain sequence. What this receptor recognizes is not known. No base-level quality is on record; no much larger clone is a single base apart. This entry belongs to a study of PD-1 blockade in mismatch repair-deficient tumors (dated by TCRdb to the late 2010s). Notes on the research overall: Between late 2013 and 2016, the trial enrolled some 91 consecutive patients with approximately eleven mismatch repair-deficient cancer types, every one of whom had been previously treated and was progressing. Deep sequencing of TCR CDR3 regions was used to track tumor-associated T cell clones in peripheral blood of patients responding to PD-1 blockade. What the research found in general, with its limitations: Tumor-resident clones, often undetectable in blood before treatment, expanded rapidly after pembrolizumab and then contracted, generally before radiologic responses.

Receptors were amplified or captured by the immunoSEQ multiplex PCR assay. What TCRdb holds here is the immuneACCESS table cut down to in-frame rearrangements. Part of the clones is not present; checked against another copy, under half of the missing clones reflect an unresolved V gene, and the others are unexplained. The sample contains some 100,000 clones, about 79% of them found a single time. Of the sample, around 6.5% falls within the top ten clones. CDR1 and CDR2 were assigned from the germline V gene as SGHRS and YFSETQ. V sheds 5 bases and J sheds 0 bases, leaving 11 bases between their ends. The CDR3 measures 15 amino acids from cysteine to phenylalanine. Of the read, only the CDR3 DNA is kept; its 45 bases are in frame from base 1. Mismatch repair deficiency in every enrolled patient was established by polymerase chain reaction or immunohistochemistry. TCR sequencing was performed for three patients who responded to pembrolizumab therapy. Pembrolizumab PD-1 blockade was prospectively tested in advanced mismatch repair-deficient cancers, regardless of tissue of origin, in the phase II trial. Serial peripheral blood T cell samples were collected before and at multiple times after starting PD-1 blockade. Blood sampling times were reported as weeks after the first pembrolizumab dose.

This receptor was obtained from an adult with mismatch repair-deficient cancer. Here the chain combines TRBV5-1 and TRBJ2-2; TRBD1 is possibly the D segment (5 matching bases). Sequencing used peripheral blood, obtained roughly 36 weeks after starting pembrolizumab. The CDR3 reads CASRFRTTNTGELFF. The nucleotide sequence is TGCGCCAGCAGATTCAGGACAACGAACACCGGGGAGCTGTTTTTT.